The T cell receptor (beta chain) under discussion was sequenced for a study of control samples from healthy donors and cancer patients. Produced via immunoSEQ multiplex PCR; TCRdb's table is partial and in-frame only. Of approximately 90,000 clones in the sample, 85% to 95% were seen once. V dropped 3 bases and J dropped 8 bases, with 3 bases sitting between them. The CDR3 is 10 amino acids. The V gene's germline CDR1 is SGDLS and CDR2 YYNGEE. The J gene is TRBJ1-3, the V gene TRBV9; D remains ambiguous. The source of this sequence is a woman younger than 45 in good health. The sample comprised blood. CDR3 loop: CASSGDTIYF. The CDR3 DNA reads as TGTGCCAGCAGCGGAGACACCATATATTTT.